The 32 T cell receptor beta chains below come from one sample, sequenced in a study of beta chain features in type 1 diabetes. Overall study results and limits: TCRB CDR3 length was moderately but significantly reduced in all four CD4+ subsets of Type 1 diabetes patients.

For these TCRs, the target antigens are not known. TCRB transcripts that were expressed got sequenced, as all of the isolated RNA had been reverse transcribed. The data were produced by immunoSEQ multiplex PCR, yet TCRdb's version contains in-frame clones alone and is incomplete. The sample lists fewer than 300,000 clones, approximately 10% occurring once. Sequences were obtained from naive CD4+ T cells from blood. Source of these receptors: a man between 25 and 39 years old with type 1 diabetes.

The CDR3 region is CASSPRGDTEAFF. The CDR3 DNA sequence: TGTGCCAGCAGCCCCCGGGGGGACACTGAAGCTTTCTTT. The chain recombines TRBV7-9 with TRBJ1-1; TRBD1 is a possible D gene (5 bases). CDR3 length: 13 amino acids. Trimming took off 5 bases at V and 3 bases at J, with 10 bases between the two ends. CDR1 is SEHNR and CDR2 is FQNEAQ in the germline V gene (reference sequence). Full variable domain (rest looked up from reference TRBV7-9 and TRBJ1-1): DTGVSQNPRHKITKRGQNVTFRCDPISEHNRLYWYRQTLGQGPEFLTYFQNEAQLEKSRLLSDRFSAERPKGSFSTLEIQRTEQGDSAMYLCASSPRGDTEAFFGQGTRLTVV.

The table lists this clone with a few counts. This chain joins TRBV5-1 and TRBJ2-1; D possibly corresponds to TRBD1 (6 bases). CDR1 is SGHRS and CDR2 is YFSETQ in the germline V gene. There are 14 residues in the CDR3. The V and J ends lost 0 bases and 12 bases respectively, with 16 bases between them. The CDR3 sequence is CASSLALGGQGQFF. The CDR3 coding sequence is TGCGCCAGCAGCTTGGCTCTTGGGGGCCAAGGGCAGTTCTTC.

The table lists this clone with a few counts. This sequence joins TRBV2 and TRBJ1-5, with 8 bases lining up with TRBD1. V lost 5 bases, J lost 6 bases, and 3 bases stayed unmatched. The CDR3 is 13 amino acids. Germline V gene data show CDR1 as SNHLY and CDR2 as FYNNEI. As DNA, the CDR3 is TGTGCCAGCAGTCGGACAGGGCCTCAGCCCCAGCATTTT. This codes for CASSRTGPQPQHF.

A few counts support this clone. The chain couples TRBV29-1 to TRBJ1-2; 12 bases agree with TRBD1. This CDR3 comprises 13 residues. Trimming cost V 7 bases and J 7 bases; bases outside gene matches: 7. Germline V gives CDR1 SQVTM, CDR2 ANQGSEA. The chain's CDR3 is CSAGQGARAGYTF. As DNA, the CDR3 is TGCAGCGCGGGACAGGGGGCGCGAGCTGGCTACACCTTC.

The chain is built from TRBV27 and TRBJ1-6; no definite D call. The ends were cut back, 6 bases at V and 11 bases at J, with 17 bases in the middle. Germline values: CDR1 MNHEY, CDR2 SMNVEV (reference sequence). This CDR3 is 14 amino acids long. Written as DNA, the CDR3 is TGTGCCAGCAGATTGGTGGTCCCCCTAGCACCCCTCCACTTT. Translation: CASRLVVPLAPLHF.

This clone was counted only a few times. This chain links TRBV18 with TRBJ2-1; 9 nucleotides agree with TRBD1. The CDR3 consists of 15 residues. V lost 3 bases to trimming and J lost 8 bases; unmatched junction nucleotides: 8. CDR1 and CDR2 (germline): KGHSH, LQKENI. The chain's CDR3 is CASSPGQGIFHEQFF. CDR3 DNA: TGTGCCAGCTCACCGGGACAGGGAATTTTCCATGAGCAGTTCTTC. The full variable domain, with the rest looked up from reference TRBV18 and TRBJ2-1, is NAGVMQNPRHLVRRRGQEARLRCSPMKGHSHVYWYRQLPEEGLKFMVYLQKENIIDESGMPKERFSAEFPKEGPSILRIQQVVRGDSAAYFCASSPGQGIFHEQFFGPGTRLTVL.

The chain has TRBV6-6 and TRBJ1-1; D is perhaps TRBD1 (5 bases). Germline V gene sequence: CDR1 MNHNY, CDR2 SVGAGI (reference sequence). The CDR3 length is 16 residues. Trimming stripped 5 bases from V and 1 base from J, with 17 bases between. CDR3 loop: CASSNLLGLGNTEAFF. CDR3 sequence (DNA): TGTGCCAGCAGTAACCTGTTGGGGCTGGGGAACACTGAAGCTTTCTTT.

This chain links TRBV7-9 with TRBJ1-1; TRBD1 matches at 9 bases. Per germline, CDR1 SEHNR and CDR2 FQNEAQ (reference sequence). There are 15 residues in the CDR3. V shed 5 bases and J 5 bases; nucleotides not matched to a gene: 9. The CDR3 DNA sequence: TGTGCCAGCAGCCCTAACAGGGGGCGCGGAACTGAAGCTTTCTTT. This gives the protein CASSPNRGRGTEAFF.

This clone has only a few counts. The genes are TRBV5-7 and TRBJ1-5, with D unclear. TRBV5-7 is identified as an open reading frame with a role that is uncertain. Deletions cut 1 base from V and 4 bases from J, with 15 bases between. CDR3 length: 16 amino acids. CDR3: CASSLISGGGNQPQHF. CDR3 coding DNA: TGTGCCAGCAGCTTGATCAGCGGAGGCGGGAATCAGCCCCAGCATTTT.

The J gene is TRBJ2-7, the V gene TRBV7-9; no firm D call. Trimming left V 3 bases short and J 6 bases short, with 6 bases between. Germline CDR1 and CDR2: SEHNR and FQNEAQ (reference sequence). The CDR3 has 11 residues. Here the CDR3 reads CASSFPGEQYF. The CDR3, as DNA: TGTGCCAGCAGCTTTCCGGGCGAGCAGTACTTC.

This clone was detected a few times. V is TRBV6-6 and J is TRBJ1-2, with D unresolved. Germline CDR1 MNHNY, CDR2 SVGAGI (reference sequence). The CDR3 is 11 amino acids. Trimming took off 6 bases at V and 7 bases at J, with 9 bases between the two ends. CDR3 loop: CASSPQAGYTF. For the CDR3, the DNA is TGTGCCAGCAGCCCCCAGGCTGGCTACACCTTC.

This clone occurred a few times. The rearrangement links TRBV9 to TRBJ2-1, with 8 bases identical to TRBD1. CDR3 length: 15 amino acids. Germline V gives CDR1 SGDLS, CDR2 YYNGEE. J lost 2 bases, V lost 3 bases, and 4 bases had no gene match. The CDR3 bases are TGTGCCAGCAGCGGTCAGGGGGCTACCTACAATGAGCAGTTCTTC. The encoded protein is CASSGQGATYNEQFF.

This clone was counted only a few times. J is TRBJ1-2 and V is TRBV11-2; the D is unclear. The CDR3 consists of 15 residues. Germline V gene data show CDR1 as SGHAT and CDR2 as FQNNGV. Trimming shortened V by 1 base and J by 5 bases, and 14 bases separated the two germline ends. The CDR3 DNA follows: TGTGCCAGCAGCTTAGCCCCTACCCTATCTTATGGCTACACCTTC. This translates into CASSLAPTLSYGYTF.

This clone was observed a few times. The chain is built from TRBV9 and TRBJ2-5, with 7 bases lining up with TRBD1. Germline CDR1 and CDR2: SGDLS and YYNGEE. Trimming took 2 bases from V and 4 from J; bases not matched to a gene: 5. This CDR3 contains 14 residues. DNA of the CDR3: TGTGCCAGCAGCGTTAGGGGGCAGGGAGAGACCCAGTACTTC. Amino acids: CASSVRGQGETQYF.

The sample holds a few counts of this clone. This chain joins TRBV30 and TRBJ1-5; D gene uncertain. The CDR3 loop spans 14 amino acids. Trimming took off 0 bases at V and 2 bases at J, with 8 bases between the two ends. Looked up from germline, CDR1 is GTSNPN and CDR2 is SVGIG (reference sequence). CDR3 DNA sequence: TGTGCCTGGAGTGTCTCCTCGGGCAATCAGCCCCAGCATTTT. As protein: CAWSVSSGNQPQHF.

The gene calls are TRBV5-1 and TRBJ1-2; 8 bases map to TRBD1. CDR1 SGHRS and CDR2 YFSETQ come from the germline V gene. The CDR3 is made up of 17 amino acids. V lost 0 bases to trimming and J lost 4 bases; unmatched junction nucleotides: 11. CDR3 loop: CASSLELGQGRFYGYTF. For the CDR3, the DNA is TGCGCCAGCAGCTTGGAATTAGGACAGGGTCGGTTCTATGGCTACACCTTC.

J is TRBJ2-3 and V is TRBV19, with 7 positions matching TRBD2. The junction had 4 bases not matched to a gene; V was cut back by 6 bases and J by 1 base. The CDR3 contains 14 residues. Germline V gene sequence: CDR1 LNHDA, CDR2 SQIVND (reference sequence). The CDR3 coding sequence is TGTGCCAGTAGACCGGGGGGTCGCACAGATACGCAGTATTTT. Its protein is CASRPGGRTDTQYF. The variable domain in full, with the rest retrieved from reference TRBV19 and TRBJ2-3, is DGGITQSPKYLFRKEGQNVTLSCEQNLNHDAMYWYRQDPGQGLRLIYYSQIVNDFQKGDIAEGYSVSREKKESFPLTVTSAQKNPTAFYLCASRPGGRTDTQYFGPGTRLTVL.

This chain connects TRBV5-1 to TRBJ1-1; D uncertain. V shed 6 bases and J shed 1 base, with 10 bases lying between them. Germline V gene lookup returns CDR1 SGHRS and CDR2 YFSETQ. CDR3 length equals 13 residues. The DNA of the CDR3 is TGCGCCAGCAACTACGACGGGAACACTGAAGCTTTCTTT. This gives the protein CASNYDGNTEAFF.

CDR3 region: CASSSIDRGGRYGYTF. In DNA, the CDR3 is TGTGCCAGCAGCTCCATTGACAGGGGTGGGCGTTATGGCTACACCTTC. This chain joins TRBV7-2 and TRBJ1-2, with 8 bases fitting TRBD1. The V gene's germline CDR1 is SGHTA and CDR2 FQGNSA. The CDR3 covers 16 residues. Losses at the gene ends were 4 bases for V and 5 bases for J; bases not matched to a gene: 12.

V usage is TRBV18 and J usage is TRBJ2-5, with TRBD2 as a possible D gene (6 bases). Germline CDR1 reads KGHSH; CDR2 reads LQKENI. The V end was cut by 5 bases, the J end by 5 bases, with 6 bases between. The CDR3 runs 11 residues. The CDR3 DNA reads as TGTGCCAGCTCAGGAGGGGAGACCCAGTACTTC. Translation gives CASSGGETQYF.

This clone occurred a few times. V gene TRBV7-2 combines with J gene TRBJ1-5; no firm D call. This CDR3 has 15 amino acids. CDR1 is SGHTA, CDR2 FQGNSA, per germline. V lost 6 bases and J lost 7, with 19 bases in between. The CDR3 DNA reads as TGTGCCAGCAGTCGGGGTTTTGGCGGATGGCAGCCCCAGCATTTT. This codes for CASSRGFGGWQPQHF.

The chain combines TRBV7-2 with TRBJ2-6; D not resolved. This CDR3 spans 13 amino acids. Per the germline V gene, CDR1 is SGHTA and CDR2 is FQGNSA. V was pared by 5 bases and J by 4 bases, with 6 bases between. CDR3 protein: CASSLPGANVLTF. The CDR3 DNA follows: TGTGCCAGCAGCCTCCCGGGGGCCAACGTCCTGACTTTC.

The V call is TRBV5-1, the J call TRBJ1-6; unclear D gene. CDR3 length: 14 residues. The germline V gene has CDR1 SGHRS and CDR2 YFSETQ. Between the trimmed V and J ends, which lost 4 bases and 5 bases, there was a span of 10 bases. The CDR3 nucleotides read TGCGCCAGCAGCCCGGGAGCGAATAATTCACCCCTCCACTTT. Translation: CASSPGANNSPLHF. Drawing the rest from reference TRBV5-1 and TRBJ1-6, the complete variable domain is KAGVTQTPRYLIKTRGQQVTLSCSPISGHRSVSWYQQTPGQGLQFLFEYFSETQRNKGNFPGRFSGRQFSNSRSEMNVSTLELGDSALYLCASSPGANNSPLHFGNGTRLTVT.

The table lists this clone with a few counts. The chain carries TRBV11-2 and TRBJ2-7; D call uncertain. Germline CDR1 SGHAT, CDR2 FQNNGV. CDR3 length: 15 amino acids. Trimming took off 5 bases at V and 2 bases at J, with 16 bases between the two ends. Here the CDR3 DNA reads TGTGCCAGCAGCGTAATAATCCCTAACCCCTACGAGCAGTACTTC. Translation gives CASSVIIPNPYEQYF.

This clone has just a few counts. This chain links TRBV29-1 with TRBJ1-1, with D possibly matching TRBD1 (5 bases). Germline values: CDR1 SQVTM, CDR2 ANQGSEA. Trimming pared 4 bases from V and 1 base from J, leaving 10 bases between. The CDR3 loop spans 13 amino acids. The CDR3 reads CSVVGRQNTEAFF. The DNA for the CDR3 is TGCAGCGTTGTGGGGCGGCAGAACACTGAAGCTTTCTTT. The full variable domain, rest sourced from reference TRBV29-1 and TRBJ1-1, is SAVISQKPSRDICQRGTSLTIQCQVDSQVTMMFWYRQQPGQSLTLIATANQGSEATYESGFVIDKFPISRPNLTFSTLTVSNMSPEDSSIYLCSVVGRQNTEAFFGQGTRLTVV.

This chain joins TRBV7-9 and TRBJ2-3, with a weak D call TRBD2 (5 bases). Trimming cost V 8 bases and J 6 bases, with 18 bases left between them. Germline assignment: CDR1 SEHNR and CDR2 FQNEAQ (reference sequence). There are 14 residues in the CDR3. CDR3 nucleotide sequence: TGTGCCAGCGGCTCTCCCGCCGCGGGCGATACGCAGTATTTT. Its translation: CASGSPAAGDTQYF.

This clone was recorded once. V is TRBV18 and J is TRBJ1-1, with D hard to call. This CDR3 contains 13 residues. The germline V and J ends were trimmed by 6 bases and 0 bases, with 8 bases remaining between them. Germline V lookup: CDR1 KGHSH, CDR2 LQKENI. In nucleotides, the CDR3 is TGTGCCAGCTCCGAGGGATTGAACACTGAAGCTTTCTTT. Residues: CASSEGLNTEAFF.

This clone showed up just a few times. The gene calls are TRBV4-2 and TRBJ2-7, with TRBD1 as a possible D gene (7 bases). This CDR3 is built from 16 residues. V lost 1 base to trimming and J lost 5 bases, with 18 bases between them. The germline gives CDR1 LGHNA, CDR2 YNFKEQ. The CDR3 sequence: CASSQGLGQGGHEQYF. For the CDR3, the DNA is TGTGCCAGCAGCCAAGGGCTCGGTCAGGGGGGCCACGAGCAGTACTTC.

This chain joins TRBV18 and TRBJ1-6; 10 nucleotides line up with TRBD1. This CDR3 is 17 amino acids long. J gave up 4 bases and V 3 bases, and 6 bases lay outside the gene matches. The germline CDR1 and CDR2 sequences are KGHSH and LQKENI. The CDR3 DNA sequence: TGTGCCAGCTCACCCTTCGACAGGGGGCCTTATAATTCACCCCTCCACTTT. Its protein product is CASSPFDRGPYNSPLHF.

The V call is TRBV27, the J call TRBJ1-2; D ambiguous. Looked up from germline, CDR1 is MNHEY and CDR2 is SMNVEV (reference sequence). V was clipped by 4 bases and J by 0 bases, with 9 bases between them. The length of the CDR3 is 14 residues. The chain's CDR3 is CASSSPGANYGYTF. The CDR3 DNA reads TGTGCCAGCAGTTCCCCGGGAGCTAACTATGGCTACACCTTC.

The chain has TRBV6-5 and TRBJ1-3; possibly TRBD1 for D (6 bases). The V gene lost 6 bases and the J gene lost 0 bases, with 9 bases spanning the gap. The CDR3 extends over 14 amino acids. Germline CDR1 MNHEY, CDR2 SVGAGI. CDR3: CASSPTGSGNTIYF. The CDR3 DNA reads as TGTGCCAGCAGCCCGACAGGCTCTGGAAACACCATATATTTT.

This clone appeared a few times. The rearrangement joins TRBV4-1 to TRBJ2-5; D not certain. There are 13 residues in the CDR3. Germline V lookup: CDR1 MGHRA, CDR2 YSYEKL. The V and J ends lost 4 bases and 4 bases respectively, with 10 bases between them. The CDR3 DNA reads TGCGCCAGCAGCCTTGCGGTGGGAGAGACCCAGTACTTC. Translated: CASSLAVGETQYF.